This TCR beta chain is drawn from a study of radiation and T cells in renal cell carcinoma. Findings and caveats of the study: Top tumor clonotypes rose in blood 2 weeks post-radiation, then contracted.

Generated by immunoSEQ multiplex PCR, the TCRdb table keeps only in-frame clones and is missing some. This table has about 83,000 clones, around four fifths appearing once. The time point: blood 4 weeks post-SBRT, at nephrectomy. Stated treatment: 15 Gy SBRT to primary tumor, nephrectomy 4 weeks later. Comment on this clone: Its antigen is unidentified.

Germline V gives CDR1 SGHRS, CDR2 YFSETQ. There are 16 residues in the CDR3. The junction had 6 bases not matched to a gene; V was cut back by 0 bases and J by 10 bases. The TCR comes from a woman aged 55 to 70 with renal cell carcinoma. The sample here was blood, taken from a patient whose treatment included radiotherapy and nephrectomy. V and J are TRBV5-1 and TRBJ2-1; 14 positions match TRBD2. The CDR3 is CASSLGGTSGSREQFF. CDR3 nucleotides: TGCGCCAGCAGCTTGGGGGGGACTAGCGGGAGCAGGGAGCAGTTCTTC.